The 20 T cell receptor beta chains below were found in one sample sequenced in a study of CD8+ T cells in alopecia areata. RNA extraction and reverse transcription yielded cDNA as sequencing template. Profiled with immunoSEQ multiplex PCR; TCRdb holds only in-frame clones, not every one. The sample holds roughly 4,200 clones, about 64% seen once. Sequencing used skin. These receptors all come from a human donor in good health.

The chain has TRBV4-2 and TRBJ2-6; D remains unclear. This CDR3 has 14 residues. Trimming took 0 bases from V and 2 from J, leaving 2 bases between them. In germline, CDR1 is LGHNA, CDR2 YNFKEQ. CDR3 in amino acids: CASSQDPGANVLTF. CDR3 bases: TGTGCCAGCAGCCAAGATCCTGGGGCCAACGTCCTGACTTTC.

The V and J genes are TRBV27 and TRBJ2-1; D tentatively reads TRBD1 or TRBD2 (6 bases each). The CDR3 consists of 17 residues. Germline CDR1 reads MNHEY; CDR2 reads SMNVEV (reference sequence). V lost 6 bases and J 0 bases, leaving 18 bases between the germline ends. This CDR3 is CASRGGTSLSSYNEQFF. Here the CDR3 DNA reads TGTGCCAGCAGAGGGGGGACTTCACTTAGCTCCTACAATGAGCAGTTCTTC.

As concerns this clone: The same CDR3 arises from other DNA sequences in this sample as well. CDR3 sequence: CASSLEGLAGDTQYF. In nucleotides, the CDR3 is TGTGCCAGCAGCTTGGAAGGACTAGCGGGAGATACGCAGTATTTT. This chain uses TRBV5-5 with TRBJ2-3, with 11 nucleotides matching TRBD2. Germline CDR1 SGHKS, CDR2 YYEKEE (reference sequence). The CDR3 runs 15 residues. With V trimmed by 0 bases and J by 5 bases, 2 bases remained unmatched.

The chain couples TRBV5-1 to TRBJ2-1, with 14 bases aligning to TRBD2. In germline, CDR1 is SGHRS, CDR2 YFSETQ. The V segment lost 4 bases and the J segment 9 bases; nucleotides outside the gene matches: 6. The CDR3 runs 15 residues. CDR3 residues: CASSRGTSGSFEQFF. The CDR3, as DNA: TGCGCCAGCAGCCGGGGGACTAGCGGGAGTTTTGAGCAGTTCTTC.

The genes are TRBV20-1 and TRBJ1-2; no reliable D call. The CDR3 has 11 amino acids. The germline CDR1 and CDR2 sequences are DFQATT and SNEGSKA (reference sequence). With 5 bases removed from V and 1 base from J, the gap between germline ends came to 5 bases. In DNA form, the CDR3 reads TGCAGTGCTGAAAATAACTATGGCTACACCTTC. This translates into CSAENNYGYTF.

The genes are TRBV5-1 and TRBJ2-7; D ambiguous. CDR1 is SGHRS and CDR2 is YFSETQ in the germline V gene. With 0 bases removed from V and 7 bases from J, the gap between germline ends came to 17 bases. CDR3 length: 15 residues. This CDR3 is CASSLAVAAGYEQYF. The CDR3, as DNA: TGCGCCAGCAGCTTGGCGGTAGCAGCCGGTTATGAGCAGTACTTC.

The CDR3 loop reads CASIPSGSLHEQFF. CDR3 bases: TGTGCCAGCATCCCTAGCGGGAGTCTCCATGAGCAGTTCTTC. The rearrangement joins TRBV7-9 to TRBJ2-1; 10 bases fit TRBD2. This CDR3 has 14 residues. Germline CDR1 is SEHNR and CDR2 is FQNEAQ (reference sequence). V was clipped by 7 bases and J by 8 bases; unmatched bases: 8.

This clone has a single count. The chain has TRBV10-3 and TRBJ2-1; 12 positions agree with TRBD2. The CDR3 loop spans 13 amino acids. V lost 10 bases to trimming and J lost 7 bases; unmatched junction nucleotides: 5. Germline assignment: CDR1 ENHRY and CDR2 SYGVKD. The CDR3 reads CATVGLAGNEQFF. The CDR3 DNA follows: TGTGCCACGGTCGGACTAGCGGGAAATGAGCAGTTCTTC.

The V gene is TRBV5-1, the J gene TRBJ2-3; 12 bases are a match to TRBD2. Germline trimming cut 6 bases from V and 3 bases from J; bases unmatched to any gene: 2. Per the germline V gene, CDR1 is SGHRS and CDR2 is YFSETQ. CDR3 length: 14 amino acids. CDR3 DNA sequence: TGCGCCAGCAACGGACTAGCGGGGACAGATACGCAGTATTTT. Its protein is CASNGLAGTDTQYF.

V is TRBV9 and J is TRBJ2-5; D may match TRBD1 or TRBD2 (6 bases each). Germline lookup yields CDR1 SGDLS and CDR2 YYNGEE. The length of the CDR3 is 16 residues. The V and J ends lost 2 bases and 1 base respectively, with 15 bases between them. Here the CDR3 reads CASSVHPGGLQETQYF. CDR3 nucleotides: TGTGCCAGCAGCGTCCATCCTGGGGGGCTCCAAGAGACCCAGTACTTC.

J is TRBJ2-1 and V is TRBV7-4; 9 bases fit TRBD1. The CDR3 loop spans 16 amino acids. CDR1 is SGHVT, CDR2 SQSDAQ, per germline. V gave up 5 bases and J gave up 6 bases; unmatched junction bases: 11. The CDR3 spells CASSLRDRENLNEQFF. The DNA of the CDR3 is TGTGCCAGCAGCCTACGGGACAGGGAGAATCTCAATGAGCAGTTCTTC.

The CDR3 region is CASSRGGSDNEQFF. CDR3 nucleotide sequence: TGCGCCAGCAGCCGGGGTGGGTCGGACAATGAGCAGTTCTTC. The chain uses TRBV4-1 and TRBJ2-1; no clear D gene. From germline, CDR1 is MGHRA and CDR2 YSYEKL. Trimming removed 4 bases at V and 5 bases at J, with 12 bases between. The CDR3 spans 14 residues.

This chain links TRBV5-5 with TRBJ2-3; possibly TRBD1 or TRBD2 for D (5 bases each). This CDR3 region has 15 residues. V lost 0 bases to trimming and J lost 2 bases, with 10 bases between them. Germline lookup yields CDR1 SGHKS and CDR2 YYEKEE (reference sequence). The CDR3 spells CASSLGGVHTDTQYF. The CDR3 bases are TGTGCCAGCAGCTTGGGAGGGGTCCACACAGATACGCAGTATTTT.

The gene calls are TRBV6-5 and TRBJ1-5, with 7 bases identical to TRBD1. The V gene's germline CDR1 is MNHEY and CDR2 SVGAGI. The CDR3 spans 15 residues. After removal of 5 bases from V and 5 bases from J, the junction contained 9 bases not matched to a gene. The CDR3 region has the DNA TGTGCCAGCAGTCCCGGGACAGTATCTCATCAGCCCCAGCATTTT. Protein sequence: CASSPGTVSHQPQHF.

The rearrangement uses TRBV5-1 and TRBJ2-3; 8 bases match TRBD2. The junction had 11 bases not matched to a gene; V was cut back by 0 bases and J by 11 bases. Germline V gives CDR1 SGHRS, CDR2 YFSETQ. The CDR3 is 15 residues long. CDR3 bases: TGCGCCAGCAGCTTGGGCCACGAGGGACTAGTTCTGCAGTATTTT. Its protein product is CASSLGHEGLVLQYF. Full variable domain (missing parts from reference TRBV5-1 and TRBJ2-3): KAGVTQTPRYLIKTRGQQVTLSCSPISGHRSVSWYQQTPGQGLQFLFEYFSETQRNKGNFPGRFSGRQFSNSRSEMNVSTLELGDSALYLCASSLGHEGLVLQYFGPGTRLTVL.

This clone showed up just a few times. V usage is TRBV11-1 and J usage is TRBJ2-7; TRBD1 is a possible D gene (5 bases). CDR3 length: 13 residues. Germline CDR1 and CDR2: SGHAT and FQDESV (reference sequence). V gave up 2 bases and J gave up 3 bases, with 8 bases separating them. CDR3 nucleotides: TGTGCCAGCAGCTTATTGGACATCTACGAGCAGTACTTC. Translation gives CASSLLDIYEQYF.

V gene TRBV5-1 combines with J gene TRBJ2-5; 7 positions match TRBD1. The CDR3 extends over 14 amino acids. The J segment lost 4 bases and the V segment lost 6 bases, leaving 9 bases of the junction unmatched. Germline V lookup: CDR1 SGHRS, CDR2 YFSETQ. The DNA of the CDR3 is TGCGCCAGCAACAGGGGACGGCGAGGAGAGACCCAGTACTTC. This translates into CASNRGRRGETQYF.

The rearrangement joins TRBV27 to TRBJ2-4, with 7 positions matching TRBD2. After removal of 4 bases from V and 0 bases from J, the junction contained 6 bases not matched to a gene. The CDR3 consists of 16 residues. Germline-derived CDR1 and CDR2 are MNHEY and SMNVEV (reference sequence). Here the CDR3 reads CASSYPAGIAKNIQYF. The CDR3 region has the DNA TGTGCCAGCAGTTATCCAGCGGGAATAGCCAAAAACATTCAGTACTTC.

In its sample, this clone was seen a few times. This chain connects TRBV28 to TRBJ1-5; 10 bases agree with TRBD1. The CDR3 runs 16 residues. The germline V gene has CDR1 MDHEN and CDR2 SYDVKM. V trimming: 4 bases; J trimming: 7 bases; junction bases outside the gene matches: 10. The CDR3 coding sequence is TGTGCCAGCAGTTCCCCGGGACAGGGGAGCATACAGCCCCAGCATTTT. Encoded protein: CASSSPGQGSIQPQHF.

This clone was seen a handful of times. The V and J genes are TRBV11-3 and TRBJ2-5; TRBD1 agrees at 10 bases. Trimming took 4 bases from V and 5 from J; bases not matched to a gene: 7. The CDR3 extends over 15 amino acids. CDR1 and CDR2 from the germline V gene are SGHNT and YENEEA. The CDR3 nucleotides are TGTGCCAGCAGCTCGACAGGGGGCCCGGGGGAGACCCAGTACTTC. It codes for CASSSTGGPGETQYF.